What follows are 21 T cell receptor beta chains derived from one specimen sequenced in a study of blood T cell repertoires in COVID-19 (dated by TCRdb to 2018 to 2021). The library was prepared using the immunoSEQ multiplex PCR assay. Not all clones reach the TCRdb copy of this immuneACCESS table, which keeps in-frame sequences only. Checked studies attribute under half of the gap to unresolved V genes and leave the rest unexplained. The sample contains under 300,000 clones, around 89% of them found a single time. Around 2.5% of the sample is held by the ten biggest clonotypes. The specimen was PBMCs or T cells enriched from blood (not recorded which). These TCRs come from a middle-aged woman with acute COVID-19.

V gene TRBV5-1 combines with J gene TRBJ2-5; D possibly corresponds to TRBD1 (5 bases). Germline CDR1 is SGHRS and CDR2 is YFSETQ. There are 15 residues in the CDR3. V was clipped by 0 bases and J by 1 base, with 10 bases between them. For the CDR3, the DNA is TGCGCCAGCAGCTTGGATGGCAGGGTCCAAGAGACCCAGTACTTC. Residues: CASSLDGRVQETQYF.

The chain combines TRBV7-2 with TRBJ1-2, with a possible D match to TRBD1 (6 bases). Germline V lookup: CDR1 SGHTA, CDR2 FQGNSA. The CDR3 contains 15 residues. Trimming removed 5 bases from V and 2 bases from J, with 15 bases in between. The CDR3 sequence: CASSAPDRSNYGYTF. CDR3 in DNA: TGTGCCAGCAGCGCACCCGACAGGAGCAACTATGGCTACACCTTC.

The J gene is TRBJ1-1, the V gene TRBV20-1; D is uncertain. In germline, CDR1 is DFQATT, CDR2 SNEGSKA (reference sequence). This CDR3 spans 11 amino acids. The germline V and J ends were trimmed by 5 bases and 0 bases, with 4 bases remaining between them. The CDR3 nucleotides read TGCAGTGCTGCGATGAACACTGAAGCTTTCTTT. Amino acid sequence: CSAAMNTEAFF.

This chain links TRBV10-2 with TRBJ2-7, with 10 positions matching TRBD2. The CDR3 is 17 amino acids. Germline CDR1 is WSHSY and CDR2 is SAAADI. V was clipped by 2 bases and J by 3 bases; unmatched bases: 10. CDR3 DNA sequence: TGCGCCAGCAGTGAGGCCCCTCTAGCGGGGGCACTCTACGAGCAGTACTTC. It translates to CASSEAPLAGALYEQYF.

The V and J genes are TRBV30 and TRBJ2-1, with 11 bases that match TRBD2. Germline values: CDR1 GTSNPN, CDR2 SVGIG (reference sequence). The CDR3 is made up of 17 amino acids. The J segment lost 2 bases and the V segment lost 2 bases, leaving 8 bases of the junction unmatched. In DNA, the CDR3 is TGTGCCTGGAGTTACTTCAGACTAGCGGGAACCTACAATGAGCAGTTCTTC. Its protein product is CAWSYFRLAGTYNEQFF.

The chain uses TRBV5-6 and TRBJ2-5, with 8 bases that match TRBD2. The CDR3 is made up of 16 amino acids. V dropped 4 bases and J dropped 13; count of bases not matched to a gene: 21. Germline assignment: CDR1 SGHDT and CDR2 YYEEEE. Here the CDR3 DNA reads TGTGCCAGCAGCCCCGGGGGTGGACTAGCAGGGGTTCCAGCGTACTTC. This translates into CASSPGGGLAGVPAYF.

The chain combines TRBV7-8 with TRBJ2-3; TRBD2 aligns across 10 bases. CDR3 length: 14 amino acids. Trimming took 4 bases from V and 8 from J; bases not matched to a gene: 6. Germline CDR1 SGHVS, CDR2 FQNEAQ. The CDR3 spells CASSSSGGETTQYF. DNA of the CDR3: TGTGCCAGCAGCTCTAGCGGGGGCGAGACTACGCAGTATTTT.

The chain recombines TRBV24-1 with TRBJ2-1; TRBD2 matches at 10 bases. J lost 8 bases, V lost 4 bases, and 13 bases had no gene match. Germline V gene sequence: CDR1 KGHDR, CDR2 SFDVKD. CDR3 length: 17 residues. CDR3 sequence: CATSDPGLAPFGYEQFF. DNA of the CDR3: TGTGCCACCAGTGACCCGGGACTAGCGCCCTTCGGGTATGAGCAGTTCTTC.

The V and J genes are TRBV27 and TRBJ2-5; D ambiguous. The germline gives CDR1 MNHEY, CDR2 SMNVEV (reference sequence). The V end lost 2 bases, the J end lost 1 base, and 11 bases lay between the germline ends. This CDR3 contains 15 residues. The CDR3 reads CASSLRPGTQETQYF. The DNA for the CDR3 is TGTGCCAGCAGTTTAAGGCCAGGCACCCAAGAGACCCAGTACTTC.

V gene TRBV28 combines with J gene TRBJ1-5; D gene uncertain. The V gene's germline CDR1 is MDHEN and CDR2 SYDVKM. The V and J ends lost 3 bases and 2 bases respectively, with 11 bases between them. The CDR3 has 15 amino acids. CDR3 in amino acids: CASSLAGFGNQPQHF. CDR3 coding DNA: TGTGCCAGCAGTTTGGCGGGGTTTGGCAATCAGCCCCAGCATTTT.

The J gene is TRBJ1-1, the V gene TRBV5-4, with D possibly matching TRBD1 (5 bases). Trimming removed 6 bases at V and 0 bases at J, with 12 bases between. The CDR3 loop spans 14 amino acids. CDR1 and CDR2 from the germline V gene are SGHNT and YYREEE (reference sequence). The chain's CDR3 is CASTRGAVNTEAFF. In nucleotides, the CDR3 is TGTGCCAGCACTAGGGGCGCGGTGAACACTGAAGCTTTCTTT.

This sequence joins TRBV24-1 and TRBJ2-5; weak D call: TRBD1 (6 bases). CDR1 is KGHDR, CDR2 SFDVKD, per germline. The CDR3 sequence is 13 residues long. V was clipped by 5 bases and J by 5 bases, with 11 bases between them. The CDR3 nucleotides are TGTGCCACCAGTGGACCAAGGGGGGAGACCCAGTACTTC. This translates into CATSGPRGETQYF.

This clone was seen a handful of times. V and J are TRBV6-5 and TRBJ2-7, with a tentative D call TRBD1 (5 bases). The germline gives CDR1 MNHEY, CDR2 SVGAGI. The CDR3 totals 14 residues. Between the trimmed V and J ends, which lost 2 bases and 4 bases, there was a span of 12 bases. The CDR3 loop is CASSYIGQGYEQYF. CDR3 sequence (DNA): TGTGCCAGCAGTTACATCGGGCAGGGTTACGAGCAGTACTTC.

This chain links TRBV3-1 (or the pseudogene TRBV3-2) with TRBJ2-4, with D perhaps matching TRBD2 (5 bases). CDR3 length: 16 amino acids. Germline CDR1 reads LGHDT; CDR2 reads YNNKEL (reference sequence). The germline V and J ends were trimmed by 4 bases and 1 base, with 14 bases remaining between them. The CDR3 loop reads CASSPRGRGAKNIQYF. CDR3 coding DNA: TGTGCCAGCAGCCCCCGGGGTCGTGGTGCCAAAAACATTCAGTACTTC.

The genes are TRBV27 and TRBJ1-6, with a tentative D call TRBD1 (5 bases). The V end was cut by 8 bases, the J end by 4 bases, with 9 bases between. This CDR3 is built from 13 residues. The germline gives CDR1 MNHEY, CDR2 SMNVEV (reference sequence). CDR3 protein: CASRTRYNSPLHF. The CDR3 coding sequence is TGTGCCAGCCGGACAAGATATAATTCACCCCTCCACTTT.

This clone was counted once. The rearrangement joins TRBV4-1 to TRBJ2-1; TRBD2 aligns across 8 bases. Losses at the gene ends were 4 bases for V and 8 bases for J; bases not matched to a gene: 1. The CDR3 loop spans 12 amino acids. Germline V gives CDR1 MGHRA, CDR2 YSYEKL. The CDR3 spells CASSLRGDEQFF. CDR3 nucleotides: TGCGCCAGCAGCCTGCGGGGGGATGAGCAGTTCTTC.

The gene calls are TRBV27 and TRBJ1-6, with TRBD1 identical over 8 bases. V shed 6 bases, J shed 6 bases, and the junction held 10 bases outside the gene matches. The CDR3 is 16 amino acids. The V gene's germline CDR1 is MNHEY and CDR2 SMNVEV (reference sequence). The CDR3 bases are TGTGCCAGCAGACCCTTCCAGGGGGCTCGTAATTCACCCCTCCACTTT. This sequence encodes CASRPFQGARNSPLHF.

The V gene is TRBV27, the J gene TRBJ2-2; 9 positions agree with TRBD2. The CDR3 sequence is 16 residues long. J gave up 6 bases and V 1 base, and 6 bases lay outside the gene matches. Germline assignment: CDR1 MNHEY and CDR2 SMNVEV (reference sequence). CDR3 nucleotide sequence: TGTGCCAGCAGTTTATTTCCCCTAGCGGGGTCCGGGGAGCTGTTTTTT. Translating it yields CASSLFPLAGSGELFF.

CDR3 nucleotides: TGTGCCAGCAGGGTCCGATCGGGGGGCAGCCTTTCGGGCTACACCTTC. Translated: CASRVRSGGSLSGYTF. This chain connects TRBV11-2 to TRBJ1-2; possible D gene TRBD1, 6 bases. Germline CDR1 reads SGHAT; CDR2 reads FQNNGV. This CDR3 region has 16 residues. V was cut by 6 bases and J by 8 bases, with 25 bases left in between.

The chain uses TRBV4-3 and TRBJ2-3, with TRBD2 matching 7 bases. Germline V gene lookup returns CDR1 LGHNA and CDR2 YSLEER. V shed 0 bases, J shed 5 bases, and the junction held 5 bases outside the gene matches. The CDR3 length is 15 residues. Written as DNA, the CDR3 is TGCGCCAGCAGCCAAGATGGGAGGGAGGGAGATACGCAGTATTTT. Protein sequence: CASSQDGREGDTQYF.

The chain is built from TRBV7-9 and TRBJ2-1, with TRBD2 identical over 11 bases. The CDR3 loop spans 16 amino acids. Per germline, CDR1 SEHNR and CDR2 FQNEAQ (reference sequence). Losses at the gene ends were 5 bases for V and 3 bases for J; bases not matched to a gene: 6. CDR3 in DNA: TGTGCCAGCAGCCCTGGGACTAGCGGTTACTACAATGAGCAGTTCTTC. Encoded protein: CASSPGTSGYYNEQFF. The variable domain in full, with the rest retrieved from reference TRBV7-9 and TRBJ2-1, is DTGVSQNPRHKITKRGQNVTFRCDPISEHNRLYWYRQTLGQGPEFLTYFQNEAQLEKSRLLSDRFSAERPKGSFSTLEIQRTEQGDSAMYLCASSPGTSGYYNEQFFGPGTRLTVL.